This T cell receptor beta chain was found in a study of OX40 agonist ivuxolimab in advanced cancers. Whole-study findings and limits: Partial responders treated at 0.1-3.0 mg/kg exhibited clonal expansion among the lowest measured.

Trimming took off 1 base at V and 2 bases at J, with 13 bases between the two ends. Germline V gene lookup returns CDR1 SGHVS and CDR2 FQNEAQ. The CDR3 runs to 16 residues. A word on this clone: Its antigen is not identified.

Libraries were prepared by immunoSEQ multiplex PCR; TCRdb keeps only in-frame clonotypes and omits some of them. Of approximately 60,000 clones listed, 83% are singletons. Sampling times: baseline, cycle 4 day 1, cycle 7 day 1. The V and J genes are TRBV7-8 and TRBJ2-3; D is perhaps TRBD1 (5 bases). Sequenced material: CD4+ or CD8+ T cells sorted from blood, taken in a trial of the OX40 agonist ivuxolimab. The receptor was derived from an adult with an advanced solid tumor such as melanoma, head and neck, liver or kidney cancer. This chain's CDR3 is CASSLGARANTDTQYF. The CDR3, as DNA: TGTGCCAGCAGCTTAGGGGCCAGGGCGAACACAGATACGCAGTATTTT.